This entry describes one T cell receptor beta chain. Trimming left V 2 bases short and J 1 base short, with 17 bases between. The CDR3 has 17 residues. CDR1 is SEHNR, CDR2 FQNEAQ, per germline (reference sequence). Original methodology: Using reference gene primer amplification, nucleated cell counts were estimated. TCRdb's copy holds only in-frame clones and misses some; the assay was immunoSEQ multiplex PCR. That table furnishes V, J and clone size, whereas the DNA furnished D and trimming. The sample lists about 300,000 clones, 85% to 90% occurring once. The data stem from a study of blood T cell repertoires in COVID-19. At the level of the study: COVID-19 samples collected from the United States, Italy and Spain covered acute and convalescent phases. The cDNA or gDNA used as material had been derived from T cells, B-cell-depleted T cells, or PBMCs.

Sequenced sample: peripheral blood. The rearrangement uses TRBV7-9 and TRBJ1-1, with D hard to call. The sequence was collected from a man in his 70s with acute or convalescent COVID-19. CDR3 sequence reads: CASSLTGGGRGNTEAFF. DNA of the CDR3: TGTGCCAGCAGCTTAACGGGAGGAGGACGCGGGAACACTGAAGCTTTCTTT.